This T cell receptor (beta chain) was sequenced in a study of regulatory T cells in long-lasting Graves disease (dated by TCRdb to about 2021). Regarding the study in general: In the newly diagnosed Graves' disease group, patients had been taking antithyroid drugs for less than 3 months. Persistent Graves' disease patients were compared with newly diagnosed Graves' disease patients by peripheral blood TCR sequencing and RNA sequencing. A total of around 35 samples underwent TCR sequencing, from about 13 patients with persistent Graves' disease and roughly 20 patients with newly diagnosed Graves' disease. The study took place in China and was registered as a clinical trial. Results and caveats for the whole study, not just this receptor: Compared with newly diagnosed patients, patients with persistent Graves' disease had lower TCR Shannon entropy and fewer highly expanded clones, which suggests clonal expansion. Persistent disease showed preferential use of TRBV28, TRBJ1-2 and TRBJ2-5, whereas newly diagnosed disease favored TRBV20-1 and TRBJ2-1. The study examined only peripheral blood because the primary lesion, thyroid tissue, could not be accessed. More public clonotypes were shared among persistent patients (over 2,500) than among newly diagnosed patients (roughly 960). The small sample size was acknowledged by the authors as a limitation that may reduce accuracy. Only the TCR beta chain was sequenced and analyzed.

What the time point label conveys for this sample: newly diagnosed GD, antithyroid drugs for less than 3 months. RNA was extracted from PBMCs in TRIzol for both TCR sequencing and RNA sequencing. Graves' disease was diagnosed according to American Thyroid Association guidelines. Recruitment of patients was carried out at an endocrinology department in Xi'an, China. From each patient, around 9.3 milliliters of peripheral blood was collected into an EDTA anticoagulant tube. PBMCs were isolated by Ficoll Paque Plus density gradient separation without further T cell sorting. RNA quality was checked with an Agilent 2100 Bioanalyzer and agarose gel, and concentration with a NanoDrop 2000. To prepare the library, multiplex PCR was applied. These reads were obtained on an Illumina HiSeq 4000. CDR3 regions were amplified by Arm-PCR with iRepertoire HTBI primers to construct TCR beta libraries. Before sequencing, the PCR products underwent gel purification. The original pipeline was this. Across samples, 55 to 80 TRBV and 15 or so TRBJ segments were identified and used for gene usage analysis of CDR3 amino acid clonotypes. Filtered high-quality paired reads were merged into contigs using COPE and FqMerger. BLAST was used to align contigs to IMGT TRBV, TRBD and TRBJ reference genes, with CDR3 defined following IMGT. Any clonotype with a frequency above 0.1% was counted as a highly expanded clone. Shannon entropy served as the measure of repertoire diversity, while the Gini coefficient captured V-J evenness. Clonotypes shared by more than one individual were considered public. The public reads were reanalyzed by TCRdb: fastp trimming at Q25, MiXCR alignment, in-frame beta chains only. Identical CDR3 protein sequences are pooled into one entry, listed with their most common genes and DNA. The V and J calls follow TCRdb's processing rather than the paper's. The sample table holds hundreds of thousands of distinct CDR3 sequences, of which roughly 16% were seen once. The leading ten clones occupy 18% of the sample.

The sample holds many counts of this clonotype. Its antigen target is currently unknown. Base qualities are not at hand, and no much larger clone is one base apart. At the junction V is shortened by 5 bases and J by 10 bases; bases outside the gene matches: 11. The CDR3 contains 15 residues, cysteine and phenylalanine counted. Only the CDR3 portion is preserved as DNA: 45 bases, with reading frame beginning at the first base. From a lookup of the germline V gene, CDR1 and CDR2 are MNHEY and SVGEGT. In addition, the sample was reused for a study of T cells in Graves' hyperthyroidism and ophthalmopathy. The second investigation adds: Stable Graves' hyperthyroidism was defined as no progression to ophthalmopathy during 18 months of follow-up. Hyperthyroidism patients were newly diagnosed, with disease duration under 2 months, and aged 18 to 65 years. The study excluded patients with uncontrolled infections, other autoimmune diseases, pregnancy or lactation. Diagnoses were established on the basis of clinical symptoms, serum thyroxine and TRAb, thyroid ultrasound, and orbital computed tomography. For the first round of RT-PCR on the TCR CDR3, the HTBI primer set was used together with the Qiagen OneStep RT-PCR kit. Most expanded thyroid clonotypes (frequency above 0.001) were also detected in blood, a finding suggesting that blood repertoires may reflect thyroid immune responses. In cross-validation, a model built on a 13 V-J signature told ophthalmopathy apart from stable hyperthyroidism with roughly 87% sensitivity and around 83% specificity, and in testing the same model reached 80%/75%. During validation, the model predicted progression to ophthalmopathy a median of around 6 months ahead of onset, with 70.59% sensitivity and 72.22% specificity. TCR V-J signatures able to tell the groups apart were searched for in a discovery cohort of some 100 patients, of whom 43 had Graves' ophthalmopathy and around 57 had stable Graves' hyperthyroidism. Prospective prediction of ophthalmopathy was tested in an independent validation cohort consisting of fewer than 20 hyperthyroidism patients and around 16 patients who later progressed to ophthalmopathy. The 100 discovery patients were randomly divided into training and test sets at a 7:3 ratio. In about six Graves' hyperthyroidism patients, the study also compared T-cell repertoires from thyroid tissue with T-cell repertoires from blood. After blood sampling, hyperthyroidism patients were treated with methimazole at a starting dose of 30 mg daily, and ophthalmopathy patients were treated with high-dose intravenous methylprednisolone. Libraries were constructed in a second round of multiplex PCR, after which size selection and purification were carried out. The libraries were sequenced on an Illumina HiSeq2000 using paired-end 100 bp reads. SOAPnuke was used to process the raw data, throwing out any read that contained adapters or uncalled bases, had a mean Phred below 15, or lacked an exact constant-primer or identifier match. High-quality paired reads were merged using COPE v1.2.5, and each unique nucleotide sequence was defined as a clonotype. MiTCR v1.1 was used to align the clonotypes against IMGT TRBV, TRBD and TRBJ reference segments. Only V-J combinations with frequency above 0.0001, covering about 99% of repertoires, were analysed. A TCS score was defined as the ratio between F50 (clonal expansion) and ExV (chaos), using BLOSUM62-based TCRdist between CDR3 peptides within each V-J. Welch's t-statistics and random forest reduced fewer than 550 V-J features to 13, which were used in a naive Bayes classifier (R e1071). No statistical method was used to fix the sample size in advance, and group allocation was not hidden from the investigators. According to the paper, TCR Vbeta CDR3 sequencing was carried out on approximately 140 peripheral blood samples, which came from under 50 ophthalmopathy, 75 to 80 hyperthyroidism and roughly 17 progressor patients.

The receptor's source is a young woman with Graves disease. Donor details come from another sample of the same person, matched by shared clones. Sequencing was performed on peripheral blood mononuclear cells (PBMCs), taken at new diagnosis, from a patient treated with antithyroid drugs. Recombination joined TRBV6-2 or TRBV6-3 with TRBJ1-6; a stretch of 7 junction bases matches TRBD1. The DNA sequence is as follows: TGTGCCAGCAGTGAAGGGGGCCAGGGGCTCTCACCCCTCCACTTT. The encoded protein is CASSEGGQGLSPLHF.